Presented here are 20 T cell receptor beta chains from one specimen sequenced in a study of blood T cells in healthy people across ages. The authors ran a second PCR of roughly 6 to 12 cycles using a sample-barcoded 5' primer and a J-beta primer mix. TCRdb reprocessed the 5' RACE reads via MiXCR and lists one record per CDR3 protein. The sample consists of hundreds of thousands of distinct CDR3 sequences, roughly 50% of them appearing once. The specimen sequenced was blood. Source of these receptors: a middle-aged man in good health.

The chain joins TRBV11-2 to TRBJ1-4; D remains unclear. Germline CDR1 SGHAT, CDR2 FQNNGV. The CDR3 loop spans 12 amino acids. Trimming shortened V by 8 bases and J by 8 bases, and 12 bases separated the two germline ends. The CDR3 sequence: CASAIVREKLFF. Written as DNA, the CDR3 is TGTGCCAGCGCCATCGTGCGGGAAAAACTGTTTTTT.

V usage is TRBV5-1 and J usage is TRBJ2-5; D ambiguous. The V gene lost 1 base and the J gene lost 1 base, with 8 bases spanning the gap. CDR1 and CDR2 (germline): SGHRS, YFSETQ. The CDR3 has 14 amino acids. In DNA form, the CDR3 reads TGCGCCAGCAGCTTGATGGGCAGCCAAGAGACCCAGTACTTC. Encoded protein: CASSLMGSQETQYF.

This clonotype has a handful of counts. The chain combines TRBV29-1 with TRBJ2-1; D might be TRBD1 or TRBD2, each matching 7 bases. The V gene's germline CDR1 is SQVTM and CDR2 ANQGSEA. The germline V and J ends were trimmed by 3 bases and 6 bases, with 15 bases remaining between them. This CDR3 has 14 residues. CDR3 region: CSVDRGGIGNEQFF. As DNA, the CDR3 is TGCAGCGTTGACAGGGGGGGAATCGGCAATGAGCAGTTCTTC.

This CDR3 reads CASSDRTSGSGRFF. CDR3 in DNA: TGTGCCAGCAGCGATCGGACTAGCGGGAGTGGACGGTTCTTC. This rearrangement joins TRBV3-1 to TRBJ2-1; TRBD2 agrees at 13 bases. J was trimmed by 15 bases and V by 5 bases; bases with no gene match: 10. The CDR3 is 14 amino acids. CDR1 and CDR2 from the germline V gene are LGHDT and YNNKEL (reference sequence).

The CDR3 DNA reads TGTGCCAGCTCACCACTTGGGCCTGGTGGGAGTTCCGTTTCCTACAATGAGCAGTTCTTC. Amino acid sequence: CASSPLGPGGSSVSYNEQFF. This rearrangement joins TRBV18 to TRBJ2-1, with a tentative D call TRBD2 (5 bases). From germline, CDR1 is KGHSH and CDR2 LQKENI. Trimming removed 1 base at V and 1 base at J, with 23 bases between. This CDR3 has 20 amino acids. The whole variable domain, remainder taken from reference TRBV18 and TRBJ2-1, is NAGVMQNPRHLVRRRGQEARLRCSPMKGHSHVYWYRQLPEEGLKFMVYLQKENIIDESGMPKERFSAEFPKEGPSILRIQQVVRGDSAAYFCASSPLGPGGSSVSYNEQFFGPGTRLTVL.

This clonotype was detected once. A much larger clone lies a single base off, so this may be a read error. V gene TRBV28 combines with J gene TRBJ2-7; 13 bases fit TRBD2. This CDR3 region has 14 residues. Germline CDR1 is MDHEN and CDR2 is SYDVKM. V shed 6 bases and J 6 bases; nucleotides not matched to a gene: 5. DNA for the CDR3: TGTGCCAGCAGACCAAGACTAGCGGGAGGCGAGCAGTACTTC. Translation gives CASRPRLAGGEQYF.

At least ten counts were recorded for this clonotype. The chain combines TRBV7-9 with TRBJ2-3; D is perhaps TRBD1 (5 bases). In germline, CDR1 is SEHNR, CDR2 FQNEAQ (reference sequence). The CDR3 is made up of 15 amino acids. Trimming pared 4 bases from V and 3 bases from J, leaving 14 bases between. CDR3 coding DNA: TGTGCCAGCAGCTCAGGGTTTGACCATACAGATACGCAGTATTTT. Translating gives CASSSGFDHTDTQYF.

The genes are TRBV2 and TRBJ1-2; D is unclear. V lost 7 bases, J lost 12 bases, and 27 bases lay in between. CDR1 SNHLY and CDR2 FYNNEI come from the germline V gene. The CDR3 runs 15 residues. The CDR3 protein is CASIREVRATPGHTF. As DNA, the CDR3 is TGTGCCAGCATTAGGGAGGTCAGAGCCACCCCAGGACACACCTTC.

This clonotype came up a few times. The chain carries TRBV7-2 and TRBJ1-2; D possibly corresponds to TRBD1 (5 bases). Trimming removed 4 bases at V and 0 bases at J, with 18 bases between. Germline V gene data show CDR1 as SGHTA and CDR2 as FQGNSA. The CDR3 extends over 17 amino acids. CDR3 amino acids: CASSSRVGQGSNYGYTF. In DNA, the CDR3 is TGTGCCAGCAGCTCTCGAGTAGGGCAGGGCTCTAACTATGGCTACACCTTC.

In this sample, this clonotype turned up a few times. The chain's CDR3 is CSSQDSGYNEQFF. CDR3 DNA sequence: TGCAGCTCCCAGGACTCCGGCTACAATGAGCAGTTCTTC. V gene TRBV29-1 combines with J gene TRBJ2-1; D is perhaps TRBD2 (5 bases). Germline assignment: CDR1 SQVTM and CDR2 ANQGSEA. The CDR3 has 13 amino acids. V gave up 8 bases and J gave up 3 bases, with 14 bases separating them.

This clonotype was observed a single time. V usage is TRBV11-1 and J usage is TRBJ2-5; no definite D call. Looked up from germline, CDR1 is SGHAT and CDR2 is FQDESV (reference sequence). The CDR3 sequence is 12 residues long. Trimming stripped 5 bases from V and 5 bases from J, with 9 bases between. The CDR3 spells CASSRPFETQYF. In DNA, the CDR3 is TGTGCCAGCAGCCGCCCCTTTGAGACCCAGTACTTC.

The V gene is TRBV29-1, the J gene TRBJ2-1, with TRBD2 matching over 12 bases. The V segment lost 5 bases and the J segment 9 bases; nucleotides outside the gene matches: 2. The CDR3 extends over 12 amino acids. Germline lookup yields CDR1 SQVTM and CDR2 ANQGSEA. The CDR3 bases are TGCAGCGTTAGACTAGCGGGAGCTGAGCAGTTCTTC. Its protein product is CSVRLAGAEQFF.

The chain's CDR3 is CSAREPGTGSYEQYF. The CDR3 DNA follows: TGCAGTGCTAGAGAACCCGGGACAGGGTCCTACGAGCAGTACTTC. The chain couples TRBV20-1 to TRBJ2-7, with 9 bases lining up with TRBD1. There are 15 residues in the CDR3. Germline CDR1 is DFQATT and CDR2 is SNEGSKA (reference sequence). The ends lost 0 bases at V and 1 base at J; junction bases unmatched: 4.

The chain joins TRBV27 to TRBJ2-7; 7 bases match TRBD1. The J segment lost 6 bases and the V segment lost 5 bases, leaving 13 bases of the junction unmatched. Germline V gene sequence: CDR1 MNHEY, CDR2 SMNVEV (reference sequence). This CDR3 is built from 15 residues. In DNA form, the CDR3 reads TGTGCCAGCAGTCCTCACCGACAGGGTAGTGGCGAGCAGTACTTC. This codes for CASSPHRQGSGEQYF.

J is TRBJ2-3 and V is TRBV7-9, with TRBD2 matching over 11 bases. This CDR3 has 18 residues. Unmatched junction bases numbered 10, after V lost 5 bases and J lost 0 bases. CDR1 and CDR2 (germline): SEHNR, FQNEAQ (reference sequence). For the CDR3, the DNA is TGTGCCAGCAGCGGAGCTGCCTCTAGCGGGGGGAGCACAGATACGCAGTATTTT. Protein: CASSGAASSGGSTDTQYF.

This clonotype showed up many times. This sequence joins TRBV7-9 and TRBJ2-3, with 13 positions matching TRBD2. This CDR3 comprises 16 residues. With V trimmed by 5 bases and J by 1 base, 3 bases remained unmatched. Germline-derived CDR1 and CDR2 are SEHNR and FQNEAQ (reference sequence). This CDR3 is CASSLGTSGGTDTQYF. The CDR3, as DNA: TGTGCCAGCAGCCTCGGGACTAGCGGGGGCACAGATACGCAGTATTTT.

J is TRBJ1-1 and V is TRBV25-1; D perhaps matches TRBD1 (5 bases). The V end was cut by 0 bases, the J end by 9 bases, with 23 bases between. This CDR3 region has 17 residues. Germline-derived CDR1 and CDR2 are MGHDK and SYGVNS. The CDR3 protein is CASSEYGGVGPIRKAFF. As DNA, the CDR3 is TGTGCCAGCAGTGAATATGGAGGGGTAGGCCCAATCCGGAAAGCTTTCTTT.

This clonotype was seen more than once but under ten times. The genes are TRBV7-2 and TRBJ2-1; 10 bases align to TRBD2. Germline CDR1 and CDR2: SGHTA and FQGNSA. Trimming took 4 bases from V and 6 from J; bases not matched to a gene: 12. CDR3 length: 17 residues. The chain's CDR3 is CASSSFPGTSVRNEQFF. CDR3 coding DNA: TGTGCCAGCAGCTCATTTCCCGGGACTAGCGTCCGCAATGAGCAGTTCTTC.

On this clonotype: Mismatch with germline at one junction end may stem from a read error. CDR3 sequence (DNA): TGTGCCAGCAGCTCGACTAGCGGGAGCGCCTACAGTGAGCAGTTCTTC. It codes for CASSSTSGSAYSEQFF. V is TRBV13 and J is TRBJ2-1; TRBD2 matches at 12 bases. The CDR3 spans 16 residues. From germline, CDR1 is PRHDT and CDR2 FYEKMQ (reference sequence).

The chain joins TRBV29-1 to TRBJ2-5; 10 nucleotides agree with TRBD1. The CDR3 contains 14 residues. V lost 6 bases and J lost 5; bases outside the gene matches: 9. Germline V lookup: CDR1 SQVTM, CDR2 ANQGSEA. Here the CDR3 reads CSVLGDRGPETQYF. CDR3 DNA: TGCAGCGTACTGGGGGACAGGGGTCCTGAGACCCAGTACTTC.